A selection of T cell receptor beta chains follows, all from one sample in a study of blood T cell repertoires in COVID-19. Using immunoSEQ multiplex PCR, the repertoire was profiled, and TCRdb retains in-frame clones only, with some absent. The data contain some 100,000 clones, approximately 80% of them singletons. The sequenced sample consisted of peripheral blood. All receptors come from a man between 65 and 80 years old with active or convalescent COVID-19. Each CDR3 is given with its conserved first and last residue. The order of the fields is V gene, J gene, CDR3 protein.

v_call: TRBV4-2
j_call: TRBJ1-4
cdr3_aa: CASSQERRQREKLFF

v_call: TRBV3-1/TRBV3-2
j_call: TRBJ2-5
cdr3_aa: CASSQGVGLAEETQYF

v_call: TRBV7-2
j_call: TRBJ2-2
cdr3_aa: CASSFPSQGGSTGELFF

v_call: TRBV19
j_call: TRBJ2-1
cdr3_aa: CASSLTSATEQFF

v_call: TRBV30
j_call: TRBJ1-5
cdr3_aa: CAWSAQGHQPQHF

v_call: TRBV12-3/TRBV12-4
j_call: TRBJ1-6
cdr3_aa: CASSSPGDSPLHF

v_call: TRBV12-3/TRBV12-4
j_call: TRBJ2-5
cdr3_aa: CASSFHGETQYF

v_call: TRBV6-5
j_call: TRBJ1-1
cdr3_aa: CASSYRGTFF

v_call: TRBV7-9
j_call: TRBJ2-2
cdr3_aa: CASSRPGNALTGELFF

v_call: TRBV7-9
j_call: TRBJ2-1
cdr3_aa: CASSQGSSPYNEQFF

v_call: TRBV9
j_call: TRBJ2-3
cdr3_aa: CASTKGGRKDTQYF

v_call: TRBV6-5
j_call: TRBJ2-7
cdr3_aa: CASTVYPSGRYEQYF